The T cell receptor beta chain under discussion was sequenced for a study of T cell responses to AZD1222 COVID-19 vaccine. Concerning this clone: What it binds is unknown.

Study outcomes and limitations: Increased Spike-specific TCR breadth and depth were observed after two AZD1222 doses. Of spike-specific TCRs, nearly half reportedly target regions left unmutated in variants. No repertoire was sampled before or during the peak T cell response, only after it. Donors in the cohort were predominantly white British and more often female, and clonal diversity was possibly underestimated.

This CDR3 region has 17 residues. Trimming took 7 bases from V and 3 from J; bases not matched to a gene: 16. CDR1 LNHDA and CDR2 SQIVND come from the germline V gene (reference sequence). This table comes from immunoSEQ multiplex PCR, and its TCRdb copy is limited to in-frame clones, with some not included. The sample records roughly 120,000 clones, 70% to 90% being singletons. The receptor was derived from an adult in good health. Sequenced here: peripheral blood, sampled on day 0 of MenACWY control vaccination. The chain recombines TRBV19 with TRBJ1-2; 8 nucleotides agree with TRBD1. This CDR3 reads CASTLSTDRAVDYGYTF. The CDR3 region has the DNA TGTGCCAGTACCCTCTCAACGGACAGGGCAGTTGACTATGGCTACACCTTC.